The 29 T cell receptor beta chains below all came from one sample that was sequenced in a study of shared clonotypes between healthy human individuals (dated by TCRdb to about 2020). Library preparation used the immunoSEQ multiplex PCR assay. Held by TCRdb, this immuneACCESS table contains in-frame sequences only and omits some clones. Under half of the omission traces to an unresolved V gene where checked; the cause of the rest is unknown. The sample table holds about 2.3 million clones, of which 80% to 95% were seen once. The ten largest clones capture 0.39% of the sample. Sequencing was performed on naive CD4+ T cells from PBMCs. The cell subset or site label of this sample denotes: CD45RA+ positively selected. These TCRs come from a man aged 18 to 35 in good health. Some clones in this sample may be carry-over from other donors' samples.

The rearrangement joins TRBV15 to TRBJ2-7; TRBD1 might be the D (6 bases). The germline V gene has CDR1 LNHNV and CDR2 YYDKDF (reference sequence). This CDR3 has 14 residues. Trimming removed 1 base from V and 7 bases from J, with 14 bases in between. This CDR3 reads CATSRVIQGGEQYF. The CDR3 nucleotides read TGTGCCACCAGCAGAGTTATACAGGGTGGAGAGCAGTACTTC.

The CDR3 protein is CAARSTGYYGYTF. DNA for the CDR3: TGTGCCGCCCGAAGCACAGGGTACTATGGCTACACCTTC. V and J are TRBV6-5 and TRBJ1-2; D possibly corresponds to TRBD1 (6 bases). This CDR3 region has 13 residues. V was clipped by 11 bases and J by 3 bases, with 16 bases between them. Germline lookup yields CDR1 MNHEY and CDR2 SVGAGI.

The rearrangement joins TRBV15 to TRBJ2-7; 8 bases map to TRBD2. CDR1 LNHNV and CDR2 YYDKDF come from the germline V gene (reference sequence). There are 15 residues in the CDR3. With V trimmed by 1 base and J by 3 bases, 5 bases remained unmatched. The CDR3 DNA reads as TGTGCCACCAGCAGAGGACTAGCGAGAGACTACGAGCAGTACTTC. Translating it yields CATSRGLARDYEQYF.

This clone was counted a single time. The rearrangement joins TRBV5-1 to TRBJ2-1; D remains unclear. This CDR3 comprises 15 residues. Trimming took 1 base from V and 6 from J, leaving 14 bases between them. Germline V gene lookup returns CDR1 SGHRS and CDR2 YFSETQ. CDR3 region: CASSLFQAGGNEQFF. CDR3 coding DNA: TGCGCCAGCAGCTTGTTCCAGGCCGGTGGCAATGAGCAGTTCTTC. The whole variable domain, filled in from reference TRBV5-1 and TRBJ2-1, reads KAGVTQTPRYLIKTRGQQVTLSCSPISGHRSVSWYQQTPGQGLQFLFEYFSETQRNKGNFPGRFSGRQFSNSRSEMNVSTLELGDSALYLCASSLFQAGGNEQFFGPGTRLTVL.

The chain has TRBV7-9 and TRBJ2-5, with a possible D match to TRBD1 (6 bases). The DNA end is a closer match to TRBJ2-7, so the J assignment may be wrong. The CDR3 spans 15 residues. CDR1 and CDR2 from the germline V gene are SEHNR and FQNEAQ (reference sequence). The CDR3 loop is CASSLTAGVAYEQYF. In DNA form, the CDR3 reads TGTGCCAGCAGCTTAACGGCAGGGGTCGCGTACGAGCAGTACTTC.

The rearrangement links TRBV5-5 to TRBJ2-7; D gene unclear. V was trimmed by 2 bases and J by 2 bases, leaving 17 bases between them. Germline-derived CDR1 and CDR2 are SGHKS and YYEKEE (reference sequence). The CDR3 sequence is 16 residues long. CDR3 region: CASSFFPFRETYEQYF. The CDR3 DNA sequence: TGTGCCAGCAGCTTTTTTCCGTTCCGCGAAACCTACGAGCAGTACTTC.

As for this clone: Other DNA sequences in the sample encode the same CDR3. The chain uses TRBV28 and TRBJ2-1, with D unresolved. Germline lookup yields CDR1 MDHEN and CDR2 SYDVKM. Trimming stripped 2 bases from V and 0 bases from J, with 2 bases between. The CDR3 contains 13 residues. The CDR3 spells CASSLPSYNEQFF. DNA of the CDR3: TGTGCCAGCAGTTTACCCTCCTACAATGAGCAGTTCTTC.

The CDR3 loop is CASSLEASGNTIYF. CDR3 DNA: TGTGCCAGCAGCTTAGAAGCCTCTGGAAACACCATATATTTT. The chain combines TRBV11-2 with TRBJ1-3; no reliable D call. Germline V lookup: CDR1 SGHAT, CDR2 FQNNGV. There are 14 residues in the CDR3. Trimming took off 0 bases at V and 0 bases at J, with 3 bases between the two ends.

This chain connects TRBV5-6 to TRBJ1-1; tentatively, D is TRBD1 (5 bases). Germline CDR1 is SGHDT and CDR2 is YYEEEE. CDR3 length equals 14 residues. V lost 1 base, J lost 3 bases, and 10 bases lay in between. CDR3 nucleotide sequence: TGTGCCAGCAGCTTGCCAGGGCCCGACACTGAAGCTTTCTTT. Residues: CASSLPGPDTEAFF.

The chain uses TRBV9 and TRBJ2-2; D may be TRBD1 or TRBD2 (5 bases each). Germline-derived CDR1 and CDR2 are SGDLS and YYNGEE. This CDR3 has 14 amino acids. Trimming shortened V by 0 bases and J by 4 bases, and 7 bases separated the two germline ends. CDR3 bases: TGTGCCAGCAGCGTAGGGGACCCCACCGGGGAGCTGTTTTTT. Amino acids: CASSVGDPTGELFF.

The chain has TRBV18 and TRBJ1-1; perhaps TRBD1 as D (5 bases). The CDR3 has 15 amino acids. Trimming pared 3 bases from V and 4 bases from J, leaving 15 bases between. CDR1 is KGHSH, CDR2 LQKENI, per germline. The DNA of the CDR3 is TGTGCCAGCTCACCCTCGGGGGGGGTTGGCACTGAAGCTTTCTTT. Its translation is CASSPSGGVGTEAFF.

About this clone: Distinct nucleotide sequences in the sample also encode this CDR3. V usage is TRBV5-1 and J usage is TRBJ2-7; 9 bases are a match to TRBD1. Germline CDR1 reads SGHRS; CDR2 reads YFSETQ. The CDR3 covers 15 residues. With V trimmed by 3 bases and J by 2 bases, 6 bases remained unmatched. The chain's CDR3 is CASSWGTGTAYEQYF. The CDR3 region has the DNA TGCGCCAGCAGCTGGGGGACAGGGACAGCCTACGAGCAGTACTTC.

V gene TRBV7-8 combines with J gene TRBJ1-2; perhaps TRBD1 as D (6 bases). Germline V gene sequence: CDR1 SGHVS, CDR2 FQNEAQ. CDR3 length: 14 residues. V was shortened by 1 base and J by 2 bases, with 8 bases between the two germline ends. Written as DNA, the CDR3 is TGTGCCAGCAGCTTAGACAGGGTAAACTATGGCTACACCTTC. It is translated as CASSLDRVNYGYTF.

CDR3 region: CASSFSSNQPQHF. CDR3 nucleotide sequence: TGTGCCAGCAGCTTTAGCAGCAATCAGCCCCAGCATTTT. The gene calls are TRBV11-1 and TRBJ1-5; unclear D gene. V was clipped by 3 bases and J by 1 base, with 4 bases between them. CDR3 length: 13 residues. Germline V gene lookup returns CDR1 SGHAT and CDR2 FQDESV (reference sequence).

V and J are TRBV4-2 and TRBJ2-7; 10 bases agree with TRBD2. The germline V gene encodes CDR1 LGHNA and CDR2 YNFKEQ. With V trimmed by 4 bases and J by 3 bases, 6 bases remained unmatched. The CDR3 is made up of 15 amino acids. CDR3 protein: CASSPRTSGDYEQYF. CDR3 DNA: TGTGCCAGCAGCCCCCGGACTAGCGGCGACTACGAGCAGTACTTC.

This clone was seen a single time. The J gene is TRBJ2-1, the V gene TRBV4-1, with D tentatively TRBD2 (5 bases). CDR1 and CDR2 (germline): MGHRA, YSYEKL. This CDR3 comprises 13 residues. V was shortened by 3 bases and J by 7 bases, with 10 bases between the two germline ends. The CDR3 DNA sequence: TGCGCCAGCAGCCACCTAACTAGGAATGAGCAGTTCTTC. This codes for CASSHLTRNEQFF.

The rearrangement links TRBV4-1 to TRBJ2-3; the match to TRBD2 covers 7 bases. The CDR3 spans 14 residues. The junction had 3 bases not matched to a gene; V was cut back by 2 bases and J by 4 bases. Looked up from germline, CDR1 is MGHRA and CDR2 is YSYEKL. CDR3 in amino acids: CASSQRGRADTQYF. For the CDR3, the DNA is TGCGCCAGCAGCCAACGGGGGAGGGCAGATACGCAGTATTTT.

In DNA, the CDR3 is TGTGCCAGCAGCTGGGAGGTCCACAATGAGCAGTTCTTC. As protein: CASSWEVHNEQFF. J is TRBJ2-1 and V is TRBV28; D is perhaps TRBD2 (6 bases). Germline assignment: CDR1 MDHEN and CDR2 SYDVKM. This CDR3 region has 13 residues. Trimming removed 6 bases at V and 5 bases at J, with 11 bases between.

The chain has TRBV5-1 and TRBJ2-1; 7 bases fit TRBD1. Losses at the gene ends were 4 bases for V and 8 bases for J; bases not matched to a gene: 9. The CDR3 loop spans 14 amino acids. Germline CDR1 SGHRS, CDR2 YFSETQ. CDR3 DNA sequence: TGCGCCAGCAGCCCGGAGACAGGGATTGATGAGCAGTTCTTC. It yields the protein CASSPETGIDEQFF.

This chain uses TRBV28 with TRBJ1-4; D remains ambiguous. CDR1 MDHEN and CDR2 SYDVKM come from the germline V gene. Trimming left V 1 base short and J 4 bases short, with 13 bases between. CDR3 length: 16 residues. The CDR3 sequence: CASSLYFGPDNEKLFF. In DNA form, the CDR3 reads TGTGCCAGCAGTTTATACTTCGGACCGGATAATGAAAAACTGTTTTTT.

This chain uses TRBV6-1 with TRBJ1-2; D gene uncertain. The CDR3 contains 14 residues. The germline V gene has CDR1 MNHNS and CDR2 SASEGT. Trimming left V 4 bases short and J 3 bases short, with 12 bases between. The CDR3 reads CASSAWGSDYGYTF. Here the CDR3 DNA reads TGTGCCAGCAGTGCGTGGGGATCAGACTATGGCTACACCTTC.

CDR3 nucleotides: TGTGCCAGCAGTGGAACCGCGACAAGATTTAATGAAAAACTGTTTTTT. This translates into CASSGTATRFNEKLFF. This chain uses TRBV6-6 with TRBJ1-4; D gene unclear. The V gene's germline CDR1 is MNHNY and CDR2 SVGAGI (reference sequence). The CDR3 totals 16 residues. V was pared by 5 bases and J by 4 bases, with 17 bases between.

This clone was detected once. The gene calls are TRBV19 and TRBJ1-5; the D gene is possibly TRBD1 (5 bases). CDR1 LNHDA and CDR2 SQIVND come from the germline V gene (reference sequence). Trimming shortened V by 2 bases and J by 0 bases, and 14 bases separated the two germline ends. The CDR3 runs 17 residues. CDR3 bases: TGTGCCAGTAGTATACTACGGGGGGTTGTTAGCAATCAGCCCCAGCATTTT. Protein product: CASSILRGVVSNQPQHF.

The chain combines TRBV7-9 with TRBJ1-2; D unclear. This CDR3 is 15 amino acids long. V was cut by 2 bases and J by 4 bases, with 14 bases left in between. Germline V gene data show CDR1 as SEHNR and CDR2 as FQNEAQ (reference sequence). The CDR3 sequence is CASSLLDSAPYGYTF. The CDR3, as DNA: TGTGCCAGCAGCTTATTGGACTCCGCTCCCTATGGCTACACCTTC.

Worth noting for this clone: Other nucleotide sequences in the sample specify the same CDR3. The genes are TRBV5-1 and TRBJ2-7, with 10 positions matching TRBD1. The CDR3 is 14 amino acids. Looked up from germline, CDR1 is SGHRS and CDR2 is YFSETQ. J gave up 1 base and V 4 bases, and 2 bases lay outside the gene matches. DNA of the CDR3: TGCGCCAGCAGCAGGGACAGGGGATCCTACGAGCAGTACTTC. This encodes CASSRDRGSYEQYF.

The J gene is TRBJ2-7, the V gene TRBV5-6, with a possible D match to TRBD1 (6 bases). This CDR3 is 15 amino acids long. The germline V gene has CDR1 SGHDT and CDR2 YYEEEE. The V end was cut by 4 bases, the J end by 2 bases, with 16 bases between. CDR3 DNA: TGTGCCAGCAGCCCCAATTTGGGGGACACCTACGAGCAGTACTTC. Its translation: CASSPNLGDTYEQYF.

The chain joins TRBV6-5 to TRBJ2-1; D is unclear. The length of the CDR3 is 13 residues. Germline CDR1 is MNHEY and CDR2 is SVGAGI. Deletions cut 8 bases from V and 0 bases from J, with 8 bases between. DNA of the CDR3: TGTGCCAGCCGAGGCAGCTCCTACAATGAGCAGTTCTTC. Translated: CASRGSSYNEQFF.

This chain links TRBV28 with TRBJ1-2, with a tentative D call TRBD1 (5 bases). This CDR3 comprises 15 residues. V lost 5 bases and J lost 7, with 20 bases in between. Germline V CDR1 and CDR2: MDHEN, SYDVKM. CDR3 nucleotide sequence: TGTGCCAGCAGTCCACAAACTGCCGGGGGGGGTGGCTACACCTTC. Amino acid sequence: CASSPQTAGGGGYTF.

J is TRBJ2-7 and V is TRBV4-2, with a possible D match to TRBD1 (6 bases). Germline assignment: CDR1 LGHNA and CDR2 YNFKEQ. This CDR3 region has 16 residues. V gave up 5 bases and J gave up 2 bases, with 19 bases separating them. The CDR3 coding sequence is TGTGCCAGCAGCAAAGCCCTACAGGGCCAGCCCTACGAGCAGTACTTC. As protein: CASSKALQGQPYEQYF.